This T cell receptor beta chain was recorded in a study of blood T cell repertoires in COVID-19. Per the germline V gene, CDR1 is MNHNS and CDR2 is SASEGT. The CDR3 length is 16 residues. The trim removed 2 bases at V and 4 bases at J, leaving 9 bases unmatched. Produced via immunoSEQ multiplex PCR; TCRdb's table is partial and in-frame only. The data hold roughly 250,000 clones, with around four fifths observed a single time. The source material was peripheral blood. The chain employs TRBV6-1 and TRBJ2-5, with 8 positions matching TRBD2. This clonotype was obtained from a man in his forties with active or convalescent COVID-19. Written as DNA, the CDR3 is TGTGCCAGCAGTGAAATGTACGGGGGGGCCGGAGAGACCCAGTACTTC. Translated, it gives CASSEMYGGAGETQYF.